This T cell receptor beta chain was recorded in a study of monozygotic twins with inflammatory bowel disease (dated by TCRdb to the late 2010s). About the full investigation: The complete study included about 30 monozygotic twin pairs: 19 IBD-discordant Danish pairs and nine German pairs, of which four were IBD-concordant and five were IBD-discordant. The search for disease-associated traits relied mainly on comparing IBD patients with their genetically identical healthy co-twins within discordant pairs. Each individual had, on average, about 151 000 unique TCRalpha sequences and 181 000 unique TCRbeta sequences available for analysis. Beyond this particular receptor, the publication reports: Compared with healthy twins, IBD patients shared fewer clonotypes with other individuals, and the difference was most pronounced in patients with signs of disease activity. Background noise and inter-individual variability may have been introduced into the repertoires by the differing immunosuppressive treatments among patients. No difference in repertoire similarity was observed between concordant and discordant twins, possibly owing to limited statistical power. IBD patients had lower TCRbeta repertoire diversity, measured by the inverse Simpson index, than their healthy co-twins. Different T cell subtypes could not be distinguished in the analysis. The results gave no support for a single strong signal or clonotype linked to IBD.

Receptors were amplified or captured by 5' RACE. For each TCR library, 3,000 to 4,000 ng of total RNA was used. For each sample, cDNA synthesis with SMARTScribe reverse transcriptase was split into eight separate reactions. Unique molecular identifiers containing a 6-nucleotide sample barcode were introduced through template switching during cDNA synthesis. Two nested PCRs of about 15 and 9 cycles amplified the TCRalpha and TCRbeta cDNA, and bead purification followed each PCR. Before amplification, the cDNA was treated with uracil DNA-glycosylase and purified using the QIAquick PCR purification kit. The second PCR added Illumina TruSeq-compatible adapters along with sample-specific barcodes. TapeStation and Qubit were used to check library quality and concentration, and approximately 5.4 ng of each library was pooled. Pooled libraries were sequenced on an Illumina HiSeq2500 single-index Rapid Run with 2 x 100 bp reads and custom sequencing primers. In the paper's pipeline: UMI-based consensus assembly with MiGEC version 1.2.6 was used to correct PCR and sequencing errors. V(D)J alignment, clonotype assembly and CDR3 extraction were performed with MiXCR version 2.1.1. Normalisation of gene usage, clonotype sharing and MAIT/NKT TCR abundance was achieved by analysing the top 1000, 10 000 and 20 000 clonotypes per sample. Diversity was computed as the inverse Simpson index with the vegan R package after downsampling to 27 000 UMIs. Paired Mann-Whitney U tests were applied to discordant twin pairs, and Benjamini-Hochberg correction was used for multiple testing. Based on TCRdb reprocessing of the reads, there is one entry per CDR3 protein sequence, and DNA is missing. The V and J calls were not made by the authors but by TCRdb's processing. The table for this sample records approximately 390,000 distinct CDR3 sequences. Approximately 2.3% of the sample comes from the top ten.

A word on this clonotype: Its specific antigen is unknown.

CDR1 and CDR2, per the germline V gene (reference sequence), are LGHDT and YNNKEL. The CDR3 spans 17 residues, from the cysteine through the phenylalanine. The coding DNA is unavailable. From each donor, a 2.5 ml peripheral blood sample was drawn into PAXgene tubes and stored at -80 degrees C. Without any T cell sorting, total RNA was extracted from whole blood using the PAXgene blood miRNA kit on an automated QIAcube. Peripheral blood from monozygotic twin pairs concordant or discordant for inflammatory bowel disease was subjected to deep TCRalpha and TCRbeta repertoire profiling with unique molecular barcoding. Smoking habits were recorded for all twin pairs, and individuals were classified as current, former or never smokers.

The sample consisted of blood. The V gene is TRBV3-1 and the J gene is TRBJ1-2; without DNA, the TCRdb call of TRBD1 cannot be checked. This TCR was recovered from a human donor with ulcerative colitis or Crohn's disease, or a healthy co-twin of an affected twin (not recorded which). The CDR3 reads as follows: CASSQVPPWVSPLGYTF.